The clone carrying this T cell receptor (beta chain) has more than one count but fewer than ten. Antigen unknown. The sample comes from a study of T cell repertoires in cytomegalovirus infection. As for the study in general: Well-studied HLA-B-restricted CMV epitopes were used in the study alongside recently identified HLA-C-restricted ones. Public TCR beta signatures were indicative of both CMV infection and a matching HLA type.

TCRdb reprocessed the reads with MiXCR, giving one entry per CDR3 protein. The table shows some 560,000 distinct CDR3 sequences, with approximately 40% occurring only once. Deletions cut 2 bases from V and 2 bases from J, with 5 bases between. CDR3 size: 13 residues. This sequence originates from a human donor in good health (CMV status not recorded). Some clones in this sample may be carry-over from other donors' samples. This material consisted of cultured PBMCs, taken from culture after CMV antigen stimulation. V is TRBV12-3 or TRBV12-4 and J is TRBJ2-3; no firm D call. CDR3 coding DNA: TGTGCCAGCAGTTTAATGGACACAGATACGCAGTATTTT. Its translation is CASSLMDTDTQYF.